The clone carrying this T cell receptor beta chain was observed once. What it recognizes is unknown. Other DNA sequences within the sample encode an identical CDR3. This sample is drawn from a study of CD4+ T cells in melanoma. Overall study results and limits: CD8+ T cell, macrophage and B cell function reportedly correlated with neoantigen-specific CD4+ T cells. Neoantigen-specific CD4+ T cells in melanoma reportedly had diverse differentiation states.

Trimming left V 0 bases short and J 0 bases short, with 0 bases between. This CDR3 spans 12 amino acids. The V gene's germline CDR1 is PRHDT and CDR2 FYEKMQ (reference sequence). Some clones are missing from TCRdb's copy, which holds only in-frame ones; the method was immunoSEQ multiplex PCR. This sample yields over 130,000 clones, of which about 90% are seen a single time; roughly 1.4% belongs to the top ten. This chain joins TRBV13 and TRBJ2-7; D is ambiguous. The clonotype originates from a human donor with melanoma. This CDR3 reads CASSLGSYEQYF. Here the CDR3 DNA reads TGTGCCAGCAGCTTAGGCTCCTACGAGCAGTACTTC.